This T cell receptor beta chain was recovered during a study of blood T cell repertoires in COVID-19. About the research overall: The United States, Italy and Spain were the sources of the acute and convalescent COVID-19 samples. T cells, B-cell-depleted T cells, or PBMCs provided the cDNA or gDNA that served as material.

In the authors' workflow: Amplification from reference gene primers served as the basis for estimated nucleated cell counts. Measured with immunoSEQ multiplex PCR; TCRdb has only the in-frame clones, and not every one. From that table come the V and J calls and clone size; the DNA was used to work out D and trimming. The sample shows about 110,000 clones, around 80% of them seen only once. CDR1 is KGHSY and CDR2 is FQNENV in the germline V gene. The CDR3 runs to 16 residues. V gave up 0 bases and J gave up 6 bases; unmatched junction bases: 6. The clonotype originates from a woman aged 60-70 years with acute or convalescent COVID-19. Sequencing input: peripheral blood. The chain links TRBV16 to TRBJ2-1; TRBD1 matches at 9 bases. CDR3 in amino acids: CASSQSPTGGSNEQFF. The CDR3, as DNA: TGTGCCAGCAGCCAATCGCCGACAGGGGGGTCCAATGAGCAGTTCTTC.